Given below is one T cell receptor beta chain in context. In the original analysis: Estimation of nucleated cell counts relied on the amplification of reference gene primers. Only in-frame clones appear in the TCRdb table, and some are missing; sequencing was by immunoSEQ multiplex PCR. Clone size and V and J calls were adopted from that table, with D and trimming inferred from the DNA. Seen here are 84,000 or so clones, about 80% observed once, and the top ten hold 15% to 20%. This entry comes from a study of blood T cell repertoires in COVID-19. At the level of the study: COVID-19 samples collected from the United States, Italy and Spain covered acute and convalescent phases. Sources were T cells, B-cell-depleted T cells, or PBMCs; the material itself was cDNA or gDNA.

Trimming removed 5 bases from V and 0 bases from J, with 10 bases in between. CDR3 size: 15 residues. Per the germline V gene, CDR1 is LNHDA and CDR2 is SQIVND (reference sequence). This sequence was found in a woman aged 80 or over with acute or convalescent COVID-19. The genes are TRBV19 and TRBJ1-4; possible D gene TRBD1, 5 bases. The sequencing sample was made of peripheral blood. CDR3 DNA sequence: TGTGCCAGTAGTTTCCGGGGGGCAACTAATGAAAAACTGTTTTTT. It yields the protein CASSFRGATNEKLFF.